The source of this TCR beta chain is a study of cytomegalovirus exposure and HLA in healthy donors. The PCR was carried out with 60 Vbeta primers and 13 Jbeta primers. Data came from immunoSEQ multiplex PCR; TCRdb stores just in-frame clones and leaves some out. This table has around 91,000 clones, 78% appearing once. CDR1 is SEHNR and CDR2 is FQNEAQ in the germline V gene (reference sequence). This CDR3 comprises 15 residues. Comment on this clone: The junction and the germline gene differ at one end; a read error may be behind it.

J is TRBJ1-4 and V is TRBV7-9; 12 bases map to TRBD1. The sample taken for sequencing was PBMCs. This TCR was sampled from a woman aged 35 to 49 in good health and CMV-seropositive. The CDR3 loop reads CSSSLDGTGGEKLFF. The CDR3 DNA is TGTTCCAGCAGCTTAGATGGGACAGGGGGCGAAAAACTGTTTTTT.